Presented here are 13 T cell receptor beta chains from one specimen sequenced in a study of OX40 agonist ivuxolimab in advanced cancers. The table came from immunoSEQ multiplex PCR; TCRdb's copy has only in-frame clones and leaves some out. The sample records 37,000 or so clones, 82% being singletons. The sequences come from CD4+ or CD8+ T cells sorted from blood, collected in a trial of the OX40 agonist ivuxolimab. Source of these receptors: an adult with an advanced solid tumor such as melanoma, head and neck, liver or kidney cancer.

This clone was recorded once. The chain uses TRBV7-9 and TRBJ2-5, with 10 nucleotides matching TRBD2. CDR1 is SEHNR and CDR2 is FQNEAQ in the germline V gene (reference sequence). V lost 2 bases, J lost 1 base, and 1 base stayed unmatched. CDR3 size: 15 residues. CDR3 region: CASSLQRGGQETQYF. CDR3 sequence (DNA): TGTGCCAGCAGCTTACAGCGGGGGGGCCAAGAGACCCAGTACTTC. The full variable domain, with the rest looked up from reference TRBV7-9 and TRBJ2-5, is DTGVSQNPRHKITKRGQNVTFRCDPISEHNRLYWYRQTLGQGPEFLTYFQNEAQLEKSRLLSDRFSAERPKGSFSTLEIQRTEQGDSAMYLCASSLQRGGQETQYFGPGTRLLVL.

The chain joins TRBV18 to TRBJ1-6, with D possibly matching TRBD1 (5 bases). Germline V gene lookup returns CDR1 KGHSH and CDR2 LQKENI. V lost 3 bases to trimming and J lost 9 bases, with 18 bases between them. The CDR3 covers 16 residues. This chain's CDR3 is CASSPEGSRVGSPLHF. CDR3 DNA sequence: TGTGCCAGCTCACCCGAGGGGAGCAGGGTCGGTTCACCCCTCCACTTT.

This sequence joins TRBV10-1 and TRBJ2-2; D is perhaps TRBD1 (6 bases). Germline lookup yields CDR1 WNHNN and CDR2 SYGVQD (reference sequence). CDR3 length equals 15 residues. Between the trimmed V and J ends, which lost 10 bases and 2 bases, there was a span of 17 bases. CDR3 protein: CATLPDRQNTGELFF. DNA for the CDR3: TGCGCCACCCTACCCGACAGGCAAAACACCGGGGAGCTGTTTTTT.

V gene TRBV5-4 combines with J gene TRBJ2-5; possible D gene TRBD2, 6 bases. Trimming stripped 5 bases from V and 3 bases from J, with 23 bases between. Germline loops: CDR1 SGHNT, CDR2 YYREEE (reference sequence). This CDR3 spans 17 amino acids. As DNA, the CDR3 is TGTGCCAGCAGTAAAGAACCGCGGGGATCAATAAAAGAGACCCAGTACTTC. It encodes CASSKEPRGSIKETQYF.

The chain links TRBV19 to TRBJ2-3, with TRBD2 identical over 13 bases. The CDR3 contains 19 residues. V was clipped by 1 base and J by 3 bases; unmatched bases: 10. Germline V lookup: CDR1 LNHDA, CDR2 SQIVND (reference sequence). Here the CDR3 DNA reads TGTGCCAGTAGTATAGTCGTGACAGGGACTAGCGGGGCTACAGATACGCAGTATTTT. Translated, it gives CASSIVVTGTSGATDTQYF.

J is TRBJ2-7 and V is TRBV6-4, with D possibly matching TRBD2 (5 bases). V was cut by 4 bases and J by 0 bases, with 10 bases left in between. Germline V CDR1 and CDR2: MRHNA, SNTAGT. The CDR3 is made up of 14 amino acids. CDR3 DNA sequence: TGTGCCAGCAGTGCGGACTTGAACTCCTACGAGCAGTACTTC. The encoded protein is CASSADLNSYEQYF.

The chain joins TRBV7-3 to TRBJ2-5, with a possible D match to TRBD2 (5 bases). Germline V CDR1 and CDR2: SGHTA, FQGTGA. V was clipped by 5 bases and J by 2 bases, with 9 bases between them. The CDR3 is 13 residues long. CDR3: CASSLRLQETQYF. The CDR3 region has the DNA TGTGCCAGCAGCCTAAGACTACAAGAGACCCAGTACTTC. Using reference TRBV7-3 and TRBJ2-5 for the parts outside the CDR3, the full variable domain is GAGVSQTPSNKVTEKGKYVELRCDPISGHTALYWYRQSLGQGPEFLIYFQGTGAADDSGLPNDRFFAVRPEGSVSTLKIQRTERGDSAVYLCASSLRLQETQYFGPGTRLLVL.

CDR3 protein: CASARLNSNQPQHF. The CDR3 DNA reads TGTGCCAGCGCCAGATTAAATAGCAATCAGCCCCAGCATTTT. J is TRBJ1-5 and V is TRBV2; D not resolved. Germline lookup yields CDR1 SNHLY and CDR2 FYNNEI. Trimming took 8 bases from V and 0 from J, leaving 11 bases between them. The CDR3 extends over 14 amino acids.

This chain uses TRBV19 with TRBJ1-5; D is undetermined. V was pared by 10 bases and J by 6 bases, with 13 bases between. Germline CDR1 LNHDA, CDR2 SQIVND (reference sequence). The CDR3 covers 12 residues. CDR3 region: CATGNPSQPQHF. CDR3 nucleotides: TGTGCCACCGGAAACCCTTCTCAGCCCCAGCATTTT.

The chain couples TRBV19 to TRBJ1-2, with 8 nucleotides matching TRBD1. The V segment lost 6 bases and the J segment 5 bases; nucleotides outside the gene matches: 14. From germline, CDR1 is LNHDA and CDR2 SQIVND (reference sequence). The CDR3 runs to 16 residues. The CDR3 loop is CASSLPGQVVGYGYTF. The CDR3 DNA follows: TGTGCCAGTAGCTTACCGGGACAGGTGGTGGGGTATGGCTACACCTTC.

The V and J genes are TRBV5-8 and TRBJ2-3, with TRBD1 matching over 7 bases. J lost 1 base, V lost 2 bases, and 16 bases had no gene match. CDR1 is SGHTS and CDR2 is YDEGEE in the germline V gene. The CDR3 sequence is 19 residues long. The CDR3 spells CASSFSPGTVMLGTDTQYF. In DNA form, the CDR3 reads TGTGCCAGCAGCTTCAGTCCCGGGACAGTAATGTTGGGCACAGATACGCAGTATTTT. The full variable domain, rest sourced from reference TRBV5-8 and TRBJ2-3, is EAGVTQSPTHLIKTRGQQATLRCSPISGHTSVYWYQQALGLGLQFLLWYDEGEERNRGNFPPRFSGRQFPNYSSELNVNALELEDSALYLCASSFSPGTVMLGTDTQYFGPGTRLTVL.

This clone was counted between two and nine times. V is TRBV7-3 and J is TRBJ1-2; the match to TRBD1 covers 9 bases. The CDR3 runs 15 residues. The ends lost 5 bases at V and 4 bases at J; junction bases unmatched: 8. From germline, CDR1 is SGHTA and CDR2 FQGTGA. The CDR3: CASSPDRGQVYGYTF. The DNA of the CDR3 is TGTGCCAGCAGCCCGGACAGGGGTCAGGTCTATGGCTACACCTTC. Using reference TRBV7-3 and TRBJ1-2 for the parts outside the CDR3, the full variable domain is GAGVSQTPSNKVTEKGKYVELRCDPISGHTALYWYRQSLGQGPEFLIYFQGTGAADDSGLPNDRFFAVRPEGSVSTLKIQRTERGDSAVYLCASSPDRGQVYGYTFGSGTRLTVV.

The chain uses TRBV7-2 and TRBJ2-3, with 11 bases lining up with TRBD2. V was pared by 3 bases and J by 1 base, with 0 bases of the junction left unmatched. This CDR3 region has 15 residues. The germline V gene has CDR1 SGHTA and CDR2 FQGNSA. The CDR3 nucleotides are TGTGCCAGCAGCTTGACTAGCGGGGGCACAGATACGCAGTATTTT. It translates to CASSLTSGGTDTQYF.